This TCR beta chain derives from a study of T-cell reconstitution after alpha-beta-depleted transplantation in children. This clonotype was recorded many times. Its specificity is unknown. The V end lost 4 bases, the J end lost 0 bases, and 4 bases lay between the germline ends. The germline gives CDR1 SGHRS, CDR2 YFSETQ. The CDR3 covers 12 residues. Points from the study as a whole: Once a year had passed after transplant, T-cell counts and diversity came mostly from newly produced T cells. Diversity of TCRbeta at day 60 was high in some patients, arising from surviving recipient T cells and thymic progenitors. By about two months after transplant, alpha-beta T cells reportedly arose from several hundred graft clones that had expanded.

A library of TCRbeta sequences, prepared with unique molecular identifiers, was generated. TCRdb re-derived calls from the PCR reads in MiXCR, one entry per CDR3 protein. The sample carries about 200,000 distinct CDR3 sequences, 5.5% to 7% recorded once. This TCR was sampled from a girl under three years old with combined immunodeficiency, due to receive a stem cell transplant. The chain is built from TRBV5-1 and TRBJ1-1; D is unresolved. This specimen consisted of PBMCs, obtained before TCRalphabeta/CD19-depleted stem cell transplant. The CDR3 loop reads CASSNLNTEAFF. CDR3 sequence (DNA): TGCGCCAGCAGCAACCTGAACACTGAAGCTTTCTTT.